This T cell receptor beta chain was captured in a study of blood T cell repertoires in COVID-19. Background on the study: The cDNA or gDNA used as material had been derived from T cells, B-cell-depleted T cells, or PBMCs.

Germline CDR1 and CDR2: SGHAT and FQNNGV. V lost 2 bases and J lost 1, with 6 bases in between. The CDR3 is 15 amino acids. The method was immunoSEQ multiplex PCR; TCRdb's version includes in-frame clones alone and lacks a portion of them. Of over 50,000 clones in the sample, 84% were seen once. The chain has TRBV11-2 and TRBJ2-6, with D uncertain. The source of this sequence is a man aged 55 to 70 with COVID-19, enrolled during active disease. The sample was peripheral blood. CDR3 bases: TGTGCCAGCAGCTTACAGGTTTCTGGGGCCAACGTCCTGACTTTC. Protein sequence: CASSLQVSGANVLTF.